The following is a T cell receptor (beta chain) sequence with its context. RNA, at about 0.5 to 1 ug, was reverse transcribed with random hexamers. An immunoSEQ multiplex PCR amplified TCR beta CDR3 over 54 Vbeta and 13 Jbeta. TCRdb passed the immunoSEQ multiplex PCR reads through MiXCR, listing each CDR3 protein once. The sample carries about 200,000 distinct CDR3 sequences, over 90% recorded once. This specimen comes from a study of CD8 T cells in Susac syndrome. There are 13 residues in the CDR3. Trimming at V came to 5 bases and at J to 4 bases, leaving 4 bases not matched to a gene. Germline loops: CDR1 SGHAT, CDR2 FQNNGV. Sequencing targeted TCR beta in blood CD8+ and CD4+ T cells.

Sequenced sample: CD4+ T cells from PBMCs. The chain combines TRBV11-2 with TRBJ2-7, with TRBD1 identical over 8 bases. This TCR was recovered from a human donor with multiple sclerosis. The CDR3, as DNA: TGTGCCAGCAGCCGGGGACAGGCTTACGAGCAGTACTTC. This codes for CASSRGQAYEQYF. The full variable domain, with the rest looked up from reference TRBV11-2 and TRBJ2-7, is EAGVAQSPRYKIIEKRQSVAFWCNPISGHATLYWYQQILGQGPKLLIQFQNNGVVDDSQLPKDRFSAERLKGVDSTLKIQPAKLEDSAVYLCASSRGQAYEQYFGPGTRLTVT.